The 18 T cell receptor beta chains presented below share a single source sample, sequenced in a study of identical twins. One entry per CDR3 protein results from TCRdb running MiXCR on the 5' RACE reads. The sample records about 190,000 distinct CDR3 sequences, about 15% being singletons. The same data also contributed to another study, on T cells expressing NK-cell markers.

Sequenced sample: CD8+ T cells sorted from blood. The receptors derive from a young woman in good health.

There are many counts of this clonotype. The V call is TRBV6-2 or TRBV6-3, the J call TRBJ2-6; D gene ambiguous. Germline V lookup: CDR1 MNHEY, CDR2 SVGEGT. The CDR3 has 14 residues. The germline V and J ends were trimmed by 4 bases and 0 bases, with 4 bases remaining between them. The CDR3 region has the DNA TGTGCCAGCAGTTGGGACTCTGGGGCCAACGTCCTGACTTTC. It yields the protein CASSWDSGANVLTF.

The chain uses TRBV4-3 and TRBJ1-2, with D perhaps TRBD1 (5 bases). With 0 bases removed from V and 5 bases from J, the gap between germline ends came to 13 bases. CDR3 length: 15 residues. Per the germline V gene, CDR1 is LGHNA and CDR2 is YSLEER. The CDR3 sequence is CASSQDRRQIYGYTF. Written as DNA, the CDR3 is TGCGCCAGCAGCCAAGATCGGAGACAGATTTATGGCTACACCTTC.

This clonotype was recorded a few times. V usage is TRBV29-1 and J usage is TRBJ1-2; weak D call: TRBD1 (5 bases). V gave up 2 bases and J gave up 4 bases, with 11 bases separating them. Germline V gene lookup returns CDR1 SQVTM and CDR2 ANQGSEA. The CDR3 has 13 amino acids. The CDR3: CSVESLGGYGYTF. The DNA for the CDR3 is TGCAGCGTTGAATCCCTTGGGGGCTATGGCTACACCTTC.

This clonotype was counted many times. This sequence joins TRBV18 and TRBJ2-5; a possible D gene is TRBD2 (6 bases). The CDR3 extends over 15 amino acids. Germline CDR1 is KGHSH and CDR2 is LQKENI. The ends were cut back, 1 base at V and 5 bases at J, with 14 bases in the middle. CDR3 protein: CASSPREDLYETQYF. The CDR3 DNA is TGTGCCAGCTCACCACGGGAGGATCTCTACGAGACCCAGTACTTC. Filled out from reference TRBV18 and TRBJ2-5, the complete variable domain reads NAGVMQNPRHLVRRRGQEARLRCSPMKGHSHVYWYRQLPEEGLKFMVYLQKENIIDESGMPKERFSAEFPKEGPSILRIQQVVRGDSAAYFCASSPREDLYETQYFGPGTRLLVL.

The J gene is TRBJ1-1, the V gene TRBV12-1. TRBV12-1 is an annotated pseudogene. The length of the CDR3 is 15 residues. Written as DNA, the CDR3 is TGTGCCAGCAGCTATTACTCGGGGAAGAACACTGAAGCTTTCTTT. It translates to CASSYYSGKNTEAFF.

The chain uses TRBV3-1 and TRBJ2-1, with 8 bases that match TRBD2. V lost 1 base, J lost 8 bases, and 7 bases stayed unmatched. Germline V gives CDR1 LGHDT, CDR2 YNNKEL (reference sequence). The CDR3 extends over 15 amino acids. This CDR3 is CASSQAWREVDEQFF. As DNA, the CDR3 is TGTGCCAGCAGCCAAGCCTGGCGGGAGGTCGATGAGCAGTTCTTC.

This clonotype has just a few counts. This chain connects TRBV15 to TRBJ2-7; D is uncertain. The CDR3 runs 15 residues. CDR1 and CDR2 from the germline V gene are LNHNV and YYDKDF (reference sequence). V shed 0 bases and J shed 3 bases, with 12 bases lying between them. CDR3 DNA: TGTGCCACCAGCAGAGATCTGGGCGTGAGCTACGAGCAGTACTTC. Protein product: CATSRDLGVSYEQYF.

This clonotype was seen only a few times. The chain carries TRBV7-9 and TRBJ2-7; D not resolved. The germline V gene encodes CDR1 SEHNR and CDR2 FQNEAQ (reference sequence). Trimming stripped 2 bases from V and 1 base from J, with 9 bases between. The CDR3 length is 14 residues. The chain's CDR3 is CASSLIGPSYEQYF. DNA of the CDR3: TGTGCCAGCAGCTTAATCGGCCCGTCCTACGAGCAGTACTTC.

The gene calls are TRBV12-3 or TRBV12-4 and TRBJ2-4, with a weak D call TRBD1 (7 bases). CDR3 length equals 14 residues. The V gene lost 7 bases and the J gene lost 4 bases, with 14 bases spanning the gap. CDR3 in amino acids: CASTPPGGKNIQYF. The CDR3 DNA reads TGTGCCAGCACTCCTCCAGGGGGGAAAAACATTCAGTACTTC.

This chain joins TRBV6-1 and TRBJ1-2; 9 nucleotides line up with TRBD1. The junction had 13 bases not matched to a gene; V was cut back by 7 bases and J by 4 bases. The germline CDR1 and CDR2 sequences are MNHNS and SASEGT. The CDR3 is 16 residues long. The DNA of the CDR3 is TGTGCCAGCACCATGACAGGGGGAACTATCTCCTATGGCTACACCTTC. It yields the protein CASTMTGGTISYGYTF.

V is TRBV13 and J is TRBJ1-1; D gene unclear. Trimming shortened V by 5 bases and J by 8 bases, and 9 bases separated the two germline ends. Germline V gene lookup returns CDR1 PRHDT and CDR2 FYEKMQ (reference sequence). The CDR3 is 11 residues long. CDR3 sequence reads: CASSEDGEAFF. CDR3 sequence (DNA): TGTGCCAGCAGCGAAGACGGGGAAGCTTTCTTT. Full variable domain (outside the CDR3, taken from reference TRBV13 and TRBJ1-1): AAGVIQSPRHLIKEKRETATLKCYPIPRHDTVYWYQQGPGQDPQFLISFYEKMQSDKGSIPDRFSAQQFSDYHSELNMSSLELGDSALYFCASSEDGEAFFGQGTRLTVV.

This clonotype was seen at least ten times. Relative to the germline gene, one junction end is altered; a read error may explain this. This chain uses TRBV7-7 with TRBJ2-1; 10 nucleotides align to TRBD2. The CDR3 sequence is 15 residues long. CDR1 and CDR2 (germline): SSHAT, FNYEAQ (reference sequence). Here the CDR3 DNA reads TGTGCTAGCAGCTTAGCGGGGGGAAATTACAATGAGCAGTTCTTC. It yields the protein CASSLAGGNYNEQFF.

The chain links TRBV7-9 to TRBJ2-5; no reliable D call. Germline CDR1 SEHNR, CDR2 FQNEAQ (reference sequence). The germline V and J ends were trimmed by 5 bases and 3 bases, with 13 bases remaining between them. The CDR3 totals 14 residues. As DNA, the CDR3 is TGTGCCAGCAGCCTGATGGACGGAAAAGAGACCCAGTACTTC. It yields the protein CASSLMDGKETQYF.

The CDR3 DNA is TGTGCCAGCAGCCCGGCAGCCGGTGGGGCCAACGTCCTGACTTTC. Its translation is CASSPAAGGANVLTF. The chain combines TRBV7-8 with TRBJ2-6; D ambiguous. The CDR3 length is 15 residues. V was pared by 5 bases and J by 3 bases, with 11 bases between. The germline V gene encodes CDR1 SGHVS and CDR2 FQNEAQ.

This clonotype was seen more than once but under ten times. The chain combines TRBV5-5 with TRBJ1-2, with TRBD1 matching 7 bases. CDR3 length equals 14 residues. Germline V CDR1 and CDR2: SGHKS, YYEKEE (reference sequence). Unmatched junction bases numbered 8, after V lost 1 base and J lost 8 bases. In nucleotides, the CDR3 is TGTGCCAGCAGCTTGTCATCAGGGGGAGTGGGCTACACCTTC. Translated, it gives CASSLSSGGVGYTF.

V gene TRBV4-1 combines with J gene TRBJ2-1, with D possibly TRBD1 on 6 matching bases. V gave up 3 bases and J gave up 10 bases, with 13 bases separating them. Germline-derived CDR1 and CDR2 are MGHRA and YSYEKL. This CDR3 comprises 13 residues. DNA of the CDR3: TGCGCCAGCAGCCACACAGGGATCGGGGAGCAGTTCTTC. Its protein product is CASSHTGIGEQFF.

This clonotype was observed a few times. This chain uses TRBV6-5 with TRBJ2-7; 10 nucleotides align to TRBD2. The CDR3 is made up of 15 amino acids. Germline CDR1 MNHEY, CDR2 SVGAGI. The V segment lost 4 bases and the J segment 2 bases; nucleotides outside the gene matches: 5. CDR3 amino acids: CASSSWTSGTYEQYF. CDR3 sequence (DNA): TGTGCCAGCAGTTCCTGGACTAGCGGTACCTACGAGCAGTACTTC.

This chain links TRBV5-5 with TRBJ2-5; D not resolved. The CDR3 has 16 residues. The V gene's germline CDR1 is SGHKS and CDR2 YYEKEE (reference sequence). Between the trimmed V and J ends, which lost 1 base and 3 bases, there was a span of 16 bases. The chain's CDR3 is CASSLFAVPTEETQYF. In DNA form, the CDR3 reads TGTGCCAGCAGCTTGTTTGCAGTCCCCACCGAAGAGACCCAGTACTTC.